This T cell receptor (beta chain) was obtained from a study of blood T cell repertoires in COVID-19. Study-level background: PBMCs, B-cell-depleted T cells, or T cells provided the cDNA or gDNA that made up the material.

This CDR3 is 16 amino acids long. With 0 bases removed from V and 2 bases from J, the gap between germline ends came to 10 bases. The germline CDR1 and CDR2 sequences are SEHNR and FQNEAQ (reference sequence). Using immunoSEQ multiplex PCR, the repertoire was profiled, and TCRdb retains in-frame clones only, with some absent. Seen here are more than 60,000 clones, over 75% observed once, and the top ten hold approximately 40%. The V and J genes are TRBV7-9 and TRBJ2-2; TRBD1 is a possible D gene (7 bases). The material sequenced was peripheral blood. The source of this sequence is a woman aged 55-75 years with COVID-19, enrolled during active disease. The CDR3 is CASSLARDSNTGELFF. DNA for the CDR3: TGTGCCAGCAGCTTAGCGCGGGACAGTAACACCGGGGAGCTGTTTTTT.